This T cell receptor (beta chain) was recorded in a study of T cells expressing NK-cell markers. Study summary: Sorted CD3+CD56-NKG2C+, CD3+CD56+NKG2C+ and CD3+CD56+NKG2C- T cells supplied the TCR beta repertoires. Study results and limitations: The share of CD8+ T cells held by dominant NKG2C+ clonotypes was roughly 1.0-7.5% in about six donors.

The CDR3 runs 16 residues. Germline V CDR1 and CDR2: MNHEY, SVGAGI. About this clonotype: Its specificity is not known.

5'RACE template switching with UMIs produced the TCR beta cDNA. Using the 5' RACE reads, TCRdb records one entry per CDR3 protein without DNA. In all, the sample yields some 600,000 distinct CDR3 sequences. Sequencing was performed on blood T cells: a sorted CD56 or NKG2C T cell subset, CD4+ or CD8+ T cells, or bulk PBMC T cells (not recorded which). The chain employs TRBV6-5 and TRBJ2-7; TCRdb proposes TRBD1, but this gene call is untestable without DNA. This receptor was identified in a man in his late teens or twenties in good health. CDR3 in amino acids: CASSSPGQGAVYEQYF.